The 9 T cell receptor beta chains presented below share a single source sample, sequenced in a study of early stage breast cancer tumors. Only in-frame clones appear in the TCRdb table, and some are missing; sequencing was by immunoSEQ multiplex PCR. Altogether roughly 57,000 clones are present, 75% to 95% being singletons, with the ten largest covering around 5%. Specimen: blood. The receptors were sampled from a person aged 70 to 85 with breast cancer.

The V call is TRBV2, the J call TRBJ2-5, with 7 bases fitting TRBD1. Trimming cost V 8 bases and J 1 base; bases outside gene matches: 4. Germline V gives CDR1 SNHLY, CDR2 FYNNEI. This CDR3 is 13 amino acids long. The CDR3 DNA sequence: TGTGCCAGCGACCGGGACAGCCAAGAGACCCAGTACTTC. It translates to CASDRDSQETQYF.

The chain combines TRBV5-6 with TRBJ1-2, with TRBD1 matching 7 bases. Losses at the gene ends were 2 bases for V and 8 bases for J; bases not matched to a gene: 3. This CDR3 has 12 amino acids. Germline CDR1 reads SGHDT; CDR2 reads YYEEEE. The CDR3 is CASSFQGGGYTF. The CDR3, as DNA: TGTGCCAGCAGCTTTCAGGGGGGAGGCTACACCTTC.

CDR3 protein: CASSYGEVNNSPLHF. DNA of the CDR3: TGTGCCAGCAGCTACGGGGAGGTAAATAATTCACCCCTCCACTTT. This chain links TRBV6-5 with TRBJ1-6; D gene uncertain. CDR1 is MNHEY and CDR2 is SVGAGI in the germline V gene. The CDR3 contains 15 residues. V was trimmed by 6 bases and J by 5 bases, leaving 14 bases between them.

The rearrangement joins TRBV9 to TRBJ1-6, with a possible D match to TRBD1 (6 bases). The V end lost 3 bases, the J end lost 10 bases, and 14 bases lay between the germline ends. CDR3 length: 14 residues. Per germline, CDR1 SGDLS and CDR2 YYNGEE. In nucleotides, the CDR3 is TGTGCCAGCAGCGAGGGGGGGGGCGGATCACCCCTCCACTTT. Its translation: CASSEGGGGSPLHF. The full variable domain, completed using reference TRBV9 and TRBJ1-6, is DSGVTQTPKHLITATGQRVTLRCSPRSGDLSVYWYQQSLDQGLQFLIQYYNGEERAKGNILERFSAQQFPDLHSELNLSSLELGDSALYFCASSEGGGGSPLHFGNGTRLTVT.

This clone was seen a single time. This chain links TRBV19 with TRBJ1-2; no definite D call. This CDR3 has 13 residues. Germline V gene data show CDR1 as LNHDA and CDR2 as SQIVND (reference sequence). Trimming left V 3 bases short and J 2 bases short, with 7 bases between. The CDR3 DNA sequence: TGTGCCAGTAGTATGTCGGGGAACTATGGCTACACCTTC. As protein: CASSMSGNYGYTF.

The V gene is TRBV19, the J gene TRBJ1-5; TRBD1 agrees at 7 bases. Germline values: CDR1 LNHDA, CDR2 SQIVND (reference sequence). V shed 5 bases and J 1 base; nucleotides not matched to a gene: 5. The CDR3 sequence is 15 residues long. The CDR3 DNA follows: TGTGCCAGTAGTCCTCAGGGGGAAAGCAATCAGCCCCAGCATTTT. It encodes CASSPQGESNQPQHF. The whole variable domain, remainder taken from reference TRBV19 and TRBJ1-5, is DGGITQSPKYLFRKEGQNVTLSCEQNLNHDAMYWYRQDPGQGLRLIYYSQIVNDFQKGDIAEGYSVSREKKESFPLTVTSAQKNPTAFYLCASSPQGESNQPQHFGDGTRLSIL.

The rearrangement joins TRBV9 to TRBJ1-2, with 12 bases matching TRBD1. Germline CDR1 SGDLS, CDR2 YYNGEE. The CDR3 consists of 17 residues. The V gene end was trimmed by 3 bases and the J gene end by 8 bases; junction bases not matched to a gene: 14. The CDR3 nucleotides are TGTGCCAGCAGCGGACAGAACCGGGACAGGGGGCGTTACGGCTACACCTTC. This sequence encodes CASSGQNRDRGRYGYTF. The whole variable domain, remainder taken from reference TRBV9 and TRBJ1-2, is DSGVTQTPKHLITATGQRVTLRCSPRSGDLSVYWYQQSLDQGLQFLIQYYNGEERAKGNILERFSAQQFPDLHSELNLSSLELGDSALYFCASSGQNRDRGRYGYTFGSGTRLTVV.

This chain uses TRBV5-1 with TRBJ2-7, with D possibly TRBD2 on 6 matching bases. This CDR3 has 13 residues. Trimming stripped 0 bases from V and 6 bases from J, with 10 bases between. Germline lookup yields CDR1 SGHRS and CDR2 YFSETQ. CDR3 protein: CASSLGVEGEQYF. The CDR3 DNA reads TGCGCCAGCAGCTTGGGTGTGGAGGGCGAGCAGTACTTC. The full variable domain, completed using reference TRBV5-1 and TRBJ2-7, is KAGVTQTPRYLIKTRGQQVTLSCSPISGHRSVSWYQQTPGQGLQFLFEYFSETQRNKGNFPGRFSGRQFSNSRSEMNVSTLELGDSALYLCASSLGVEGEQYFGPGTRLTVT.

This chain joins TRBV9 and TRBJ1-1, with D possibly matching TRBD1 (5 bases). This CDR3 contains 14 residues. V lost 0 bases and J 5 bases, leaving 11 bases between the germline ends. Germline CDR1 and CDR2: SGDLS and YYNGEE. The CDR3 sequence is CASSVAWGGTEAFF. CDR3 bases: TGTGCCAGCAGCGTAGCTTGGGGGGGAACTGAAGCTTTCTTT.